A selection of T cell receptor beta chains follows, all from one sample in a study of control samples from healthy donors and cancer patients. Only in-frame clones appear in the TCRdb table, and some are missing; sequencing was by immunoSEQ multiplex PCR. The sample has about 110,000 clones, almost 85% seen once; the top ten hold 6% to 8%. The specimen was blood. The source is a young man in good health. The CDR3 runs from the conserved cysteine through the conserved F or W. The order of the fields is CDR3 protein, J gene, V gene.

CDR3: CASSLAPSAVNQPQHF
J: TRBJ1-5
V: TRBV5-1

CDR3: CASSYGLAGNEQYF
J: TRBJ2-7
V: TRBV6-2/TRBV6-3

CDR3: CASSYSGSGWEETQYF
J: TRBJ2-5
V: TRBV6-5

CDR3: CASSGGNTEAFF
J: TRBJ1-1
V: TRBV28

CDR3: CASSQPVDGGLNSPLHF
J: TRBJ1-6
V: TRBV23-1

CDR3: CAIKPTGLETQYF
J: TRBJ2-5
V: TRBV10-3

CDR3: CASSDGAGLAKNIQYF
J: TRBJ2-4
V: TRBV6-1

CDR3: CASTRGGFGETQYF
J: TRBJ2-5
V: TRBV5-1

CDR3: CAISEWGQGQGRNYGYTF
J: TRBJ1-2
V: TRBV10-3

CDR3: CASRRTYYNSPLHF
J: TRBJ1-6
V: TRBV2

CDR3: CATSPPYLRIRLYNEQFF
J: TRBJ2-1
V: TRBV15

CDR3: CASTGGDSPWAFF
J: TRBJ1-1
V: TRBV7-2

CDR3: CASSPTSGTSGGRTGELFF
J: TRBJ2-2
V: TRBV7-9

CDR3: CASSFGSKLFF
J: TRBJ1-4
V: TRBV12-3/TRBV12-4

CDR3: CASSKAGPTYEQYF
J: TRBJ2-7
V: TRBV11-2

CDR3: CASSWVGTSTDTQYF
J: TRBJ2-3
V: TRBV7-2

CDR3: CASSWDREDGQPQHF
J: TRBJ1-5
V: TRBV25-1

CDR3: CASSHRTGVEGSPLHF
J: TRBJ1-6
V: TRBV3-1/TRBV3-2

CDR3: CAISNRVSGELFF
J: TRBJ2-2
V: TRBV10-3

CDR3: CASSLGGATDTQYF
J: TRBJ2-3
V: TRBV5-6